The 26 T cell receptor beta chains below all came from one sample that was sequenced in a study of blood T cell repertoires in COVID-19 (dated by TCRdb to the early 2020s). The library was obtained by the immunoSEQ multiplex PCR assay. The immuneACCESS repertoire file appears here via TCRdb, limited to in-frame rearrangements. These files lack a portion of the clones; in checked studies, under half of the deficit traces to unresolved V genes, and the cause of the others is not known. Across this sample there are about 160,000 clones, with around 83% seen only once. The ten most abundant clones make up about 0.95% of the sample. The source material was peripheral blood. Source of these receptors: a man aged 40-49 years with acute or convalescent COVID-19.

The genes are TRBV5-1 and TRBJ1-5, with 9 bases aligning to TRBD1. The trim removed 4 bases at V and 0 bases at J, leaving 8 bases unmatched. This CDR3 has 17 residues. Germline V CDR1 and CDR2: SGHRS, YFSETQ. Here the CDR3 DNA reads TGCGCCAGCAGCCCGGGGGACAGGGCTTATAGCAATCAGCCCCAGCATTTT. Its translation: CASSPGDRAYSNQPQHF.

This rearrangement joins TRBV9 to TRBJ2-5, with 8 bases identical to TRBD2. Unmatched junction bases numbered 7, after V lost 0 bases and J lost 3 bases. The CDR3 totals 16 residues. Per the germline V gene, CDR1 is SGDLS and CDR2 is YYNGEE. The CDR3 spells CASSVDPGGPKETQYF. The CDR3 nucleotides are TGTGCCAGCAGCGTAGATCCGGGGGGGCCAAAAGAGACCCAGTACTTC. Full variable domain (missing parts from reference TRBV9 and TRBJ2-5): DSGVTQTPKHLITATGQRVTLRCSPRSGDLSVYWYQQSLDQGLQFLIQYYNGEERAKGNILERFSAQQFPDLHSELNLSSLELGDSALYFCASSVDPGGPKETQYFGPGTRLLVL.

The V and J genes are TRBV15 and TRBJ2-5; 7 bases align to TRBD1. The germline V gene encodes CDR1 LNHNV and CDR2 YYDKDF (reference sequence). This CDR3 spans 15 amino acids. J was trimmed by 5 bases and V by 3 bases; bases with no gene match: 9. The CDR3 loop reads CATSRVTGVGETQYF. CDR3 DNA sequence: TGTGCCACCAGCAGGGTCACAGGGGTCGGGGAGACCCAGTACTTC. Full variable domain (rest looked up from reference TRBV15 and TRBJ2-5): DAMVIQNPRYQVTQFGKPVTLSCSQTLNHNVMYWYQQKSSQAPKLLFHYYDKDFNNEADTPDNFQSRRPNTSFCFLDIRSPGLGDTAMYLCATSRVTGVGETQYFGPGTRLLVL.

The chain is built from TRBV4-1 and TRBJ1-1; D may be TRBD1 (5 bases). Germline CDR1 and CDR2: MGHRA and YSYEKL. Trimming left V 0 bases short and J 11 bases short, with 16 bases between. The CDR3 is 14 residues long. The CDR3 DNA reads TGCGCCAGCAGCCAAGATCAAGGAGGGACTTGGGCTTTCTTT. Its translation is CASSQDQGGTWAFF.

The chain couples TRBV3-1 (or the pseudogene TRBV3-2) to TRBJ1-3, with unresolved D. Germline lookup yields CDR1 LGHDT and CDR2 YNNKEL (reference sequence). This CDR3 spans 16 amino acids. Trimming stripped 4 bases from V and 4 bases from J, with 17 bases between. DNA of the CDR3: TGTGCCAGCAGCCCGAGGAGGGAAGGATCCGGAAACACCATATATTTT. It specifies CASSPRREGSGNTIYF.

The genes are TRBV28 and TRBJ2-7; TRBD1 aligns across 7 bases. CDR3 length: 15 amino acids. CDR1 is MDHEN, CDR2 SYDVKM, per germline. V was clipped by 7 bases and J by 0 bases; unmatched bases: 9. The chain's CDR3 is CASTTVGGSSYEQYF. For the CDR3, the DNA is TGTGCCAGCACTACAGTAGGGGGCAGCTCCTACGAGCAGTACTTC.

The chain couples TRBV29-1 to TRBJ1-4, with 11 bases aligning to TRBD1. This CDR3 region has 13 residues. Germline-derived CDR1 and CDR2 are SQVTM and ANQGSEA. The V segment lost 5 bases and the J segment 8 bases; nucleotides outside the gene matches: 4. CDR3 sequence: CSVRGQGAEKLFF. In DNA form, the CDR3 reads TGCAGCGTTAGAGGACAGGGGGCCGAAAAACTGTTTTTT.

This clone was recorded once. The genes are TRBV4-3 and TRBJ2-1, with 9 positions matching TRBD2. Germline-derived CDR1 and CDR2 are LGHNA and YSLEER. After removal of 1 base from V and 2 bases from J, the junction contained 3 bases not matched to a gene. This CDR3 contains 16 residues. For the CDR3, the DNA is TGCGCCAGCAGCCAAGGAGTAGCGGGGGCCTACAATGAGCAGTTCTTC. Translation: CASSQGVAGAYNEQFF.

V usage is TRBV3-1 (or the pseudogene TRBV3-2) and J usage is TRBJ1-4; D gene unclear. CDR3 size: 14 residues. Per the germline V gene, CDR1 is LGHDT and CDR2 is YNNKEL (reference sequence). V shed 1 base and J shed 10 bases, with 13 bases lying between them. The CDR3 DNA sequence: TGTGCCAGCAGCCAAGCCGGGGTGGACGGAAAACTGTTTTTT. Amino acid sequence: CASSQAGVDGKLFF.

The rearrangement links TRBV3-1 (or the pseudogene TRBV3-2) to TRBJ2-1, with 8 positions matching TRBD1. V gave up 4 bases and J gave up 3 bases; unmatched junction bases: 5. This CDR3 contains 15 residues. Germline CDR1 LGHDT, CDR2 YNNKEL (reference sequence). The CDR3 reads CASSPVGQGYNEQFF. The CDR3 DNA reads TGTGCCAGCAGCCCTGTCGGACAGGGCTACAATGAGCAGTTCTTC.

V usage is TRBV3-1 (or the pseudogene TRBV3-2) and J usage is TRBJ1-1, with 7 bases fitting TRBD1. Germline V gene sequence: CDR1 LGHDT, CDR2 YNNKEL (reference sequence). The CDR3 spans 14 residues. Losses at the gene ends were 3 bases for V and 0 bases for J; bases not matched to a gene: 1. The CDR3 sequence is CASSQDRMNTEAFF. The CDR3 DNA sequence: TGTGCCAGCAGCCAGGACAGGATGAACACTGAAGCTTTCTTT.

The V call is TRBV7-2, the J call TRBJ1-1; D gene unclear. V lost 5 bases to trimming and J lost 6 bases, with 16 bases between them. The CDR3 totals 14 residues. CDR1 SGHTA and CDR2 FQGNSA come from the germline V gene. CDR3 DNA: TGTGCCAGCAGCAAAGAGCGGCATATCCCTGAAGCTTTCTTT. It translates to CASSKERHIPEAFF.

The chain couples TRBV5-4 to TRBJ2-3, with 9 bases fitting TRBD2. Germline loops: CDR1 SGHNT, CDR2 YYREEE (reference sequence). V gave up 0 bases and J gave up 0 bases; unmatched junction bases: 5. The CDR3 has 17 amino acids. In DNA, the CDR3 is TGTGCCAGCAGCTTGGGAACTAGCGGGTACAGCACAGATACGCAGTATTTT. Translating gives CASSLGTSGYSTDTQYF.

The chain carries TRBV19 and TRBJ2-2; D possibly corresponds to TRBD2 (5 bases). With 5 bases removed from V and 5 bases from J, the gap between germline ends came to 18 bases. Germline V gene sequence: CDR1 LNHDA, CDR2 SQIVND (reference sequence). CDR3 length: 16 amino acids. The CDR3: CASSSPGKGSTGELFF. Written as DNA, the CDR3 is TGTGCCAGTAGTTCCCCCGGGAAGGGCTCGACCGGGGAGCTGTTTTTT. The full variable domain, rest sourced from reference TRBV19 and TRBJ2-2, is DGGITQSPKYLFRKEGQNVTLSCEQNLNHDAMYWYRQDPGQGLRLIYYSQIVNDFQKGDIAEGYSVSREKKESFPLTVTSAQKNPTAFYLCASSSPGKGSTGELFFGEGSRLTVL.

CDR3 DNA: TGTGCCAGCAGCTTATTTTACAGGACCAGCTCCTACGAGCAGTACTTC. This codes for CASSLFYRTSSYEQYF. V is TRBV7-8 and J is TRBJ2-7; D might be TRBD1 (5 bases). The CDR3 runs 16 residues. In germline, CDR1 is SGHVS, CDR2 FQNEAQ. V lost 2 bases and J 0 bases, leaving 14 bases between the germline ends.

This clone was picked up many times. V usage is TRBV12-3 or TRBV12-4 and J usage is TRBJ1-2; no firm D call. CDR3 length: 12 amino acids. The ends were cut back, 1 base at V and 8 bases at J, with 8 bases in the middle. CDR3 sequence: CASSLVGVGYTF. The CDR3 bases are TGTGCCAGCAGTTTAGTCGGGGTGGGCTACACCTTC.

The gene calls are TRBV9 and TRBJ2-1, with 16 positions matching TRBD2. CDR3 length: 15 amino acids. The V gene's germline CDR1 is SGDLS and CDR2 YYNGEE. V lost 2 bases, J lost 8 bases, and 1 base stayed unmatched. DNA of the CDR3: TGTGCCAGCAGCGTCGGGACTAGCGGGGGGGATGAGCAGTTCTTC. Translated: CASSVGTSGGDEQFF.

This rearrangement joins TRBV10-1 to TRBJ2-7; TRBD2 aligns across 8 bases. This CDR3 has 13 amino acids. The V segment lost 8 bases and the J segment 1 base; nucleotides outside the gene matches: 4. CDR1 and CDR2 from the germline V gene are WNHNN and SYGVQD (reference sequence). The CDR3 DNA reads as TGCGCCAGCGGCCCGGGGGGGTCCTACGAGCAGTACTTC. Translated, it gives CASGPGGSYEQYF.

This chain connects TRBV18 to TRBJ2-7, with 8 bases matching TRBD2. J gave up 0 bases and V 4 bases, and 2 bases lay outside the gene matches. Germline-derived CDR1 and CDR2 are KGHSH and LQKENI. The CDR3 contains 14 residues. The CDR3 DNA is TGTGCCAGCTCACACGGGGGGGACTCCTACGAGCAGTACTTC. As protein: CASSHGGDSYEQYF.

The chain recombines TRBV4-2 with TRBJ2-1, with 9 positions matching TRBD2. The V gene end was trimmed by 5 bases and the J gene end by 4 bases; junction bases not matched to a gene: 6. This CDR3 has 15 residues. Germline values: CDR1 LGHNA, CDR2 YNFKEQ. This chain's CDR3 is CASSWAGGQYNEQFF. DNA for the CDR3: TGTGCCAGCAGCTGGGCGGGGGGGCAGTACAATGAGCAGTTCTTC.

This chain connects TRBV29-1 to TRBJ1-3; perhaps TRBD1 as D (5 bases). Germline CDR1 reads SQVTM; CDR2 reads ANQGSEA. Trimming took 3 bases from V and 0 from J, leaving 9 bases between them. CDR3 size: 14 residues. CDR3 amino acids: CSVDNRLSGNTIYF. The CDR3 DNA is TGCAGCGTTGATAACAGGCTCTCTGGAAACACCATATATTTT.

J is TRBJ2-3 and V is TRBV24-1, with TRBD2 as a possible D gene (5 bases). CDR1 and CDR2 (germline): KGHDR, SFDVKD. The CDR3 spans 12 residues. V lost 9 bases and J 5 bases, leaving 11 bases between the germline ends. CDR3 residues: CATSGNGDTQYF. Here the CDR3 DNA reads TGTGCCACCTCGGGGAACGGAGATACGCAGTATTTT.

The chain combines TRBV11-2 with TRBJ1-1; no firm D call. The ends were cut back, 5 bases at V and 7 bases at J, with 14 bases in the middle. This CDR3 has 13 residues. The germline V gene has CDR1 SGHAT and CDR2 FQNNGV. For the CDR3, the DNA is TGTGCCAGCAGCCCTCCCGGCGGTTTTGAAGCTTTCTTT. Translating it yields CASSPPGGFEAFF.

This chain links TRBV27 with TRBJ2-1, with 9 bases lining up with TRBD2. The CDR3 length is 16 residues. V was clipped by 4 bases and J by 7 bases; unmatched bases: 11. The germline V gene has CDR1 MNHEY and CDR2 SMNVEV (reference sequence). The CDR3 nucleotides read TGTGCCAGCAGTTGGGCTAGCGGGGACATGTGGAATGAGCAGTTCTTC. This encodes CASSWASGDMWNEQFF.

J is TRBJ2-7 and V is TRBV5-1; D is perhaps TRBD2 (6 bases). The CDR3 has 15 amino acids. The V gene lost 0 bases and the J gene lost 3 bases, with 13 bases spanning the gap. Germline V gene lookup returns CDR1 SGHRS and CDR2 YFSETQ. CDR3 sequence reads: CASSLERTGVYEQYF. In nucleotides, the CDR3 is TGCGCCAGCAGCTTGGAAAGGACGGGAGTCTACGAGCAGTACTTC.

The rearrangement joins TRBV18 to TRBJ1-6; 7 bases agree with TRBD1. The CDR3 is 15 residues long. After removal of 1 base from V and 5 bases from J, the junction contained 2 bases not matched to a gene. CDR1 and CDR2 from the germline V gene are KGHSH and LQKENI. CDR3: CASSPRDRDNSPLHF. In nucleotides, the CDR3 is TGTGCCAGCTCACCACGCGACAGGGATAATTCACCCCTCCACTTT.